The source of this T cell receptor beta chain is a study of cytomegalovirus exposure and HLA in healthy donors. The wider study: In an early release, HLA-typed donors contributed tens of millions of unique TCR sequences. Study-wide findings and caveats: In a later analysis, productive TCRs from donors in an Asian-associated ancestry cluster reportedly carried fewer N-insertions than the cohort mean. Highly shared sequence variants in one cluster were likely a sequencing artifact.

For this clone: Its target is not known.

PCR involved 60 Vbeta and 13 Jbeta primers. Produced via immunoSEQ multiplex PCR; TCRdb's table is partial and in-frame only. This sample carries 40,000 to 55,000 clones, around 70% of them seen once, and the ten largest clones take approximately 3.2%. This CDR3 has 13 amino acids. From germline, CDR1 is MNHEY and CDR2 SVGAGI. V lost 5 bases and J 3 bases, leaving 11 bases between the germline ends. This chain connects TRBV6-5 to TRBJ2-7; the D gene is possibly TRBD1 (6 bases). This TCR came from a young woman in good health and CMV-seronegative. Sequenced sample: PBMCs. The CDR3 loop is CASSKGQIYEQYF. DNA for the CDR3: TGTGCCAGCAGTAAAGGACAGATCTACGAGCAGTACTTC.